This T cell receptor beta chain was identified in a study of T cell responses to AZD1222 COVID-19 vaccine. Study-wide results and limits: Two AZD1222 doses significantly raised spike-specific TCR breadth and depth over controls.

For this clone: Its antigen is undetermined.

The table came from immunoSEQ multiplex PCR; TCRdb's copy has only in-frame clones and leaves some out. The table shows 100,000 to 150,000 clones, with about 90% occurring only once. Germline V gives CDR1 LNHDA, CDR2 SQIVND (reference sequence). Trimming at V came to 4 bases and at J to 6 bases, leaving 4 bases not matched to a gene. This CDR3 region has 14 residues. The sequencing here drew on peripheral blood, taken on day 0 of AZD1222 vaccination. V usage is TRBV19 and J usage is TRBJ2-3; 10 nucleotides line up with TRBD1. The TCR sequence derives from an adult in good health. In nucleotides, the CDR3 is TGTGCCAGTAGTAAGGGACAGGGGTCGGATACGCAGTATTTT. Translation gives CASSKGQGSDTQYF.